One and the same sample provided the 30 T cell receptor beta chains below, sequenced in a study of T cell repertoires in cytomegalovirus infection. These receptors lack a known antigen. In TCRdb, the reads were re-called with MiXCR into one record per CDR3 protein. The repertoire holds about 830,000 distinct CDR3 sequences, less than 35% seen once, with 9.5% to 15% in the top ten. The sample here was cultured CD8+ T cells from PBMCs, taken from culture after CMV antigen stimulation. The receptors originated from a human donor in good health (CMV status not recorded). Some clones in this sample may be carry-over from other donors' samples.

The chain employs TRBV2 and TRBJ2-1, with 9 bases identical to TRBD1. CDR1 and CDR2 (germline): SNHLY, FYNNEI. V was pared by 6 bases and J by 6 bases, with 6 bases of the junction left unmatched. The CDR3 runs to 14 residues. The CDR3 region has the DNA TGTGCCAGCAGACCGGGACAGGGTTTCAATGAGCAGTTCTTC. Translated, it gives CASRPGQGFNEQFF.

This clonotype was observed a few times. V and J are TRBV6-2 or TRBV6-3 and TRBJ1-1; D possibly corresponds to TRBD1 (5 bases). With 6 bases removed from V and 1 base from J, the gap between germline ends came to 9 bases. The germline gives CDR1 MNHEY, CDR2 SVGEGT. This CDR3 comprises 13 residues. CDR3 coding DNA: TGTGCCAGCAGAAGAGGGGAGAACACTGAAGCTTTCTTT. Encoded protein: CASRRGENTEAFF.

The chain uses TRBV28 and TRBJ2-5; TRBD2 aligns across 8 bases. CDR1 MDHEN and CDR2 SYDVKM come from the germline V gene. The CDR3 has 15 residues. J was trimmed by 9 bases and V by 3 bases; bases with no gene match: 12. The CDR3 region has the DNA TGTGCCAGCAGTTTGTTAAGGGGTAGCGGGGTGGCCCAGTACTTC. It codes for CASSLLRGSGVAQYF.

The table lists this clonotype with a few counts. The chain joins TRBV6-8 to TRBJ1-2; tentatively, D is TRBD1 (5 bases). Germline values: CDR1 MNHGY, CDR2 SAAAGT. V was pared by 4 bases and J by 8 bases, with 14 bases between. The CDR3 consists of 13 residues. Written as DNA, the CDR3 is TGTGCCAGCAGTTTGACAGTAACTTCCGGCTACACCTTC. Translated, it gives CASSLTVTSGYTF.

This clonotype was observed many times. The chain combines TRBV7-9 with TRBJ1-2; D remains ambiguous. V gave up 4 bases and J gave up 4 bases, with 4 bases separating them. Germline CDR1 reads SEHNR; CDR2 reads FQNEAQ (reference sequence). This CDR3 is 11 amino acids long. The CDR3 sequence: CASSSVYGYTF. Here the CDR3 DNA reads TGTGCCAGCAGCTCGGTCTATGGCTACACCTTC.

This chain joins TRBV6-1 and TRBJ2-2; no reliable D call. The CDR3 has 13 residues. Germline CDR1 and CDR2: MNHNS and SASEGT. The V end was cut by 5 bases, the J end by 8 bases, with 12 bases between. The CDR3 DNA reads TGTGCCAGCAGTTACCCCCCGGAGGGGGAGCTGTTTTTT. Its protein is CASSYPPEGELFF.

This clonotype was counted between two and nine times. This chain links TRBV15 with TRBJ2-1; D is uncertain. Trimming removed 7 bases at V and 5 bases at J, with 9 bases between. CDR1 and CDR2 (germline): LNHNV, YYDKDF (reference sequence). The CDR3 totals 12 residues. CDR3 amino acids: CATIGFDNEQFF. In nucleotides, the CDR3 is TGTGCCACCATAGGGTTCGACAATGAGCAGTTCTTC.

This chain joins TRBV10-3 and TRBJ2-7; D is unresolved. The length of the CDR3 is 13 residues. V shed 3 bases and J shed 2 bases, with 8 bases lying between them. Germline loops: CDR1 ENHRY, CDR2 SYGVKD. The CDR3 reads CAISDTKAYEQYF. As DNA, the CDR3 is TGTGCCATCAGTGATACCAAGGCCTACGAGCAGTACTTC.

The chain couples TRBV11-2 to TRBJ2-2; D gene unclear. V was cut by 5 bases and J by 5 bases, with 9 bases left in between. The CDR3 is 13 amino acids. Per the germline V gene, CDR1 is SGHAT and CDR2 is FQNNGV. CDR3 loop: CASSLSPTGELFF. The CDR3 DNA follows: TGTGCCAGCAGCCTTAGCCCGACCGGGGAGCTGTTTTTT. Together with reference TRBV11-2 and TRBJ2-2, the CDR3 gives the full variable domain: EAGVAQSPRYKIIEKRQSVAFWCNPISGHATLYWYQQILGQGPKLLIQFQNNGVVDDSQLPKDRFSAERLKGVDSTLKIQPAKLEDSAVYLCASSLSPTGELFFGEGSRLTVL.

The rearrangement uses TRBV27 and TRBJ1-5; D remains ambiguous. Germline V lookup: CDR1 MNHEY, CDR2 SMNVEV (reference sequence). CDR3 length: 13 residues. The V gene lost 2 bases and the J gene lost 5 bases, with 7 bases spanning the gap. DNA for the CDR3: TGTGCCAGCAGTTTACGGACGGATCAGCCCCAGCATTTT. Residues: CASSLRTDQPQHF.

This clonotype was detected only a few times. The rearrangement uses TRBV4-1 and TRBJ1-6; no clear D gene. The CDR3 has 11 amino acids. V was trimmed by 3 bases and J by 14 bases, leaving 8 bases between them. Per the germline V gene, CDR1 is MGHRA and CDR2 is YSYEKL. The CDR3 DNA reads as TGCGCCAGCAGCCACGGAGGCACCCTCCACTTT. Its protein is CASSHGGTLHF.

This clonotype was seen a few times. The chain has TRBV6-5 and TRBJ2-1; 8 bases line up with TRBD1. Trimming removed 4 bases from V and 6 bases from J; junction bases left unmatched: 8. Germline CDR1 MNHEY, CDR2 SVGAGI. This CDR3 has 15 amino acids. The CDR3 nucleotides are TGTGCCAGCAGTTTCGACAGGGGTGAATTCAATGAGCAGTTCTTC. This encodes CASSFDRGEFNEQFF.

This clonotype came up a few times. The chain has TRBV24-1 and TRBJ2-2; TRBD1 agrees at 9 bases. V was pared by 0 bases and J by 1 base, with 5 bases of the junction left unmatched. Germline V gives CDR1 KGHDR, CDR2 SFDVKD. The CDR3 extends over 18 amino acids. This CDR3 reads CATSDLMRTGVNTGELFF. CDR3 bases: TGTGCCACCAGTGATTTGATGAGGACAGGGGTGAACACCGGGGAGCTGTTTTTT.

This clonotype has just a few counts. It is unclear where the CDR3 begins or ends on the DNA, so no DNA is shown, and the CDR3 is as TCRdb lists it. The rearrangement links TRBV6-2 or TRBV6-3 to TRBJ2-1. The germline V gene has CDR1 MNHEY and CDR2 SVGEGT. Both ends counted, the CDR3 spans 14 residues. The CDR3 sequence: CASSTSTTYNEQFF.

The table lists this clonotype with a few counts. The chain is built from TRBV12-3 or TRBV12-4 and TRBJ1-5, with 8 nucleotides matching TRBD1. V gave up 4 bases and J gave up 6 bases; unmatched junction bases: 8. This CDR3 is 15 amino acids long. CDR3 loop: CASSSSHRGGQPQHF. The CDR3 DNA reads as TGTGCCAGCAGTTCGAGCCACAGGGGGGGTCAGCCCCAGCATTTT.

The chain joins TRBV11-2 to TRBJ1-5; TRBD1 might be the D (5 bases). The CDR3 covers 15 residues. Trimming removed 5 bases from V and 3 bases from J, with 14 bases in between. CDR1 and CDR2 from the germline V gene are SGHAT and FQNNGV. CDR3 coding DNA: TGTGCCAGCAGCCCTACCCGGGACCTCAATCAGCCCCAGCATTTT. Translated, it gives CASSPTRDLNQPQHF.

The chain carries TRBV12-3 or TRBV12-4 and TRBJ2-1; no firm D call. Trimming pared 2 bases from V and 5 bases from J, leaving 7 bases between. The CDR3 totals 13 residues. The CDR3: CASSLRGNNEQFF. CDR3 nucleotides: TGTGCCAGCAGTTTAAGAGGCAACAATGAGCAGTTCTTC.

The chain has TRBV7-9 and TRBJ2-1, with unresolved D. Between the trimmed V and J ends, which lost 1 base and 6 bases, there was a span of 10 bases. The CDR3 consists of 14 residues. CDR1 is SEHNR, CDR2 FQNEAQ, per germline (reference sequence). CDR3 in DNA: TGTGCCAGCAGCTTAGAGTTCCATGGCAATGAGCAGTTCTTC. Translation gives CASSLEFHGNEQFF.

J is TRBJ2-2 and V is TRBV12-3 or TRBV12-4; the D gene is possibly TRBD1 (5 bases). Trimming removed 2 bases at V and 4 bases at J, with 17 bases between. This CDR3 has 17 residues. The CDR3 loop is CASSLLARAKSTGELFF. Here the CDR3 DNA reads TGTGCCAGCAGTTTATTAGCCAGGGCAAAATCCACCGGGGAGCTGTTTTTT.

The gene calls are TRBV6-2 or TRBV6-3 and TRBJ2-5, with 12 bases matching TRBD2. Trimming cost V 4 bases and J 2 bases; bases outside gene matches: 5. Germline V lookup: CDR1 MNHEY, CDR2 SVGEGT. This CDR3 has 16 residues. The CDR3 here is CASSSLAGGDQETQYF. CDR3 bases: TGTGCCAGCAGTTCTCTAGCGGGGGGGGATCAAGAGACCCAGTACTTC.

In this sample, this clonotype turned up a few times. The chain joins TRBV5-1 to TRBJ1-2, with D hard to call. The CDR3 covers 13 residues. Germline-derived CDR1 and CDR2 are SGHRS and YFSETQ. Trimming shortened V by 4 bases and J by 4 bases, and 11 bases separated the two germline ends. CDR3 protein: CASSTDLFYGYTF. DNA of the CDR3: TGCGCCAGCAGCACGGACCTGTTCTATGGCTACACCTTC.

This clonotype was observed a handful of times. This chain uses TRBV6-6 with TRBJ2-1; perhaps TRBD1 as D (5 bases). CDR3 length: 13 amino acids. V was clipped by 2 bases and J by 8 bases, with 10 bases between them. Germline CDR1 is MNHNY and CDR2 is SVGAGI (reference sequence). CDR3 bases: TGTGCCAGCAGTTACGTTCTAGGGGATGAGCAGTTCTTC. Translating gives CASSYVLGDEQFF.

This clonotype was counted a few times. The chain couples TRBV28 to TRBJ2-1; TRBD2 aligns across 13 bases. The CDR3 has 20 residues. The ends lost 6 bases at V and 1 base at J; junction bases unmatched: 15. CDR1 MDHEN and CDR2 SYDVKM come from the germline V gene. The CDR3 DNA reads as TGTGCCAGCAGCGATCTGACTAGCGGGGGGCCCCTTAGATCCTACAATGAGCAGTTCTTC. It specifies CASSDLTSGGPLRSYNEQFF.

This clonotype was recorded a few times. The chain joins TRBV5-1 to TRBJ2-1, with D tentatively TRBD2 (5 bases). The CDR3 extends over 13 amino acids. Germline values: CDR1 SGHRS, CDR2 YFSETQ. Trimming took 2 bases from V and 8 from J, leaving 11 bases between them. CDR3 protein: CASSFLPGDEQFF. The CDR3 bases are TGCGCCAGCAGCTTCCTCCCCGGGGATGAGCAGTTCTTC.

A few counts support this clonotype. This chain uses TRBV12-3 or TRBV12-4 with TRBJ1-1; no clear D gene. V dropped 7 bases and J dropped 5 bases, with 8 bases sitting between them. This CDR3 region has 11 residues. The DNA of the CDR3 is TGTGCCAGCACCTCGGAGACTGAAGCTTTCTTT. Its translation is CASTSETEAFF.

Turning to this clonotype: A read error may produce the germline difference seen at one junction end. The V gene is TRBV5-3, the J gene TRBJ1-2; D perhaps matches TRBD1 (5 bases). TRBV5-3 is designated an ORF whose function remains uncertain. There are 16 residues in the CDR3. The CDR3 loop is CASSSPDRLLPYGYTF. DNA of the CDR3: TGTGCCAGCAGCTCCCCTGACAGATTACTCCCTTATGGCTACACCTTC.

This clonotype came up a few times. The chain employs TRBV6-2 or TRBV6-3 and TRBJ2-1; D remains ambiguous. Germline V gene sequence: CDR1 MNHEY, CDR2 SVGEGT. V lost 3 bases to trimming and J lost 3 bases, with 12 bases between them. The CDR3 is 15 residues long. The DNA for the CDR3 is TGTGCCAGCAGTTATAGTGAGACTCACTACAATGAGCAGTTCTTC. It is translated as CASSYSETHYNEQFF.

The chain joins TRBV7-9 to TRBJ1-2; 9 bases are shared with TRBD1. After removal of 11 bases from V and 5 bases from J, the junction contained 15 bases not matched to a gene. The length of the CDR3 is 15 residues. The germline V gene encodes CDR1 SEHNR and CDR2 FQNEAQ (reference sequence). The CDR3 DNA sequence: TGTGCCGGGAGGTGGACAGGGGAAGTAGGGTATGGCTACACCTTC. Encoded protein: CAGRWTGEVGYGYTF.

J is TRBJ2-5 and V is TRBV7-6; D is possibly TRBD2 (6 bases). Germline assignment: CDR1 SGHVS and CDR2 FNYEAQ. Trimming took off 1 base at V and 0 bases at J, with 12 bases between the two ends. The CDR3 loop spans 16 amino acids. CDR3 residues: CASSLGRGWDQETQYF. The CDR3 DNA follows: TGTGCCAGCAGCTTAGGGAGGGGTTGGGACCAAGAGACCCAGTACTTC.

The chain recombines TRBV20-1 with TRBJ1-6, with D unresolved. Germline V CDR1 and CDR2: DFQATT, SNEGSKA (reference sequence). The V end lost 0 bases, the J end lost 5 bases, and 11 bases lay between the germline ends. The CDR3 has 15 amino acids. The CDR3 bases are TGCAGTGCTAGAGATGCGTTTTTGGATAATTCACCCCTCCACTTT. Translated, it gives CSARDAFLDNSPLHF.